This T cell receptor (beta chain) was sequenced for a study of cytomegalovirus exposure and HLA in healthy donors. Study-wide points: A later analysis by the authors found several of the most significant clusters apparently linked to common viral pathogens. Later on, analysis showed that most CMV-associated TCR beta chains appeared to be HLA-restricted. Among donors in an Asian-associated ancestry cluster, a later analysis reportedly found fewer N-insertions than the approximately 700-donor mean.

In this sample, this clone turned up once. Its antigen is unknown. The study ran its PCR with 60 Vbeta and 13 Jbeta primers. As processed by the authors: Later analysis identified 80 million to 90 million unique TCR beta chains, about 11 million shared. TCRdb's copy holds only in-frame clones and misses some; the assay was immunoSEQ multiplex PCR. The V and J calls and clone size are taken from that table; D and trimming were inferred from the DNA. Of 200,000 to 250,000 clones detected, 65% to 90% appear once; the ten largest clones hold 1.4%. Deletions cut 2 bases from V and 1 base from J, with 7 bases between. The CDR3 is 14 residues long. Germline CDR1 and CDR2: MRHNA and SNTAGT.

This receptor was taken from a girl aged 5-17 years in good health and CMV-seronegative. Input material: PBMCs. The chain links TRBV6-4 to TRBJ2-3; tentatively, D is TRBD2 (6 bases). The CDR3 protein is CASSDGGGTDTQYF. The CDR3 region has the DNA TGTGCCAGCAGTGACGGCGGGGGCACAGATACGCAGTATTTT.